Listed here are 13 T cell receptor beta chains from one sample, sequenced in a study of response to subunit inactivated influenza vaccine. TCRdb reprocessed the RT-PCR reads via MiXCR and lists one record per CDR3 protein. The sample consists of 400,000 to 650,000 distinct CDR3 sequences, roughly 7.9% of them appearing once. This specimen consisted of PBMCs from blood, obtained roughly 24 months after vaccination. The receptors here all came from a man between 50 and 69 years old who received an inactivated influenza vaccine.

The CDR3 DNA sequence: TGTGCCAGCAGCGTAGGGACTAGCGGCACCGGGGAGCTGTTTTTT. It yields the protein CASSVGTSGTGELFF. This chain links TRBV9 with TRBJ2-2; 10 nucleotides line up with TRBD2. The CDR3 is made up of 15 amino acids. With 0 bases clipped from V and 4 bases from J, the junction kept 0 bases outside the gene matches. Germline CDR1 and CDR2: SGDLS and YYNGEE. Supplemented by reference TRBV9 and TRBJ2-2, the full variable domain reads DSGVTQTPKHLITATGQRVTLRCSPRSGDLSVYWYQQSLDQGLQFLIQYYNGEERAKGNILERFSAQQFPDLHSELNLSSLELGDSALYFCASSVGTSGTGELFFGEGSRLTVL.

This clonotype was counted a few times. The rearrangement uses TRBV7-9 and TRBJ1-1; 8 bases agree with TRBD1. Germline trimming cut 5 bases from V and 1 base from J; bases unmatched to any gene: 6. The CDR3 is made up of 15 amino acids. Germline lookup yields CDR1 SEHNR and CDR2 FQNEAQ (reference sequence). CDR3 sequence: CASSPQQGENTEAFF. In nucleotides, the CDR3 is TGTGCCAGCAGCCCTCAACAGGGGGAGAACACTGAAGCTTTCTTT.

V usage is TRBV18 and J usage is TRBJ2-1, with D unclear. Germline values: CDR1 KGHSH, CDR2 LQKENI. V was pared by 1 base and J by 8 bases, with 9 bases between. The CDR3 sequence is 13 residues long. This chain's CDR3 is CASSPLLRDEQFF. CDR3 coding DNA: TGTGCCAGCTCACCACTTCTTCGTGATGAGCAGTTCTTC.

This clonotype came up many times. The J gene is TRBJ2-7, the V gene TRBV3-1, with D possibly matching TRBD2 (5 bases). The CDR3 is 13 residues long. Looked up from germline, CDR1 is LGHDT and CDR2 is YNNKEL (reference sequence). V was clipped by 6 bases and J by 3 bases, with 12 bases between them. The CDR3: CASREAGNYEQYF. CDR3 bases: TGTGCCAGCAGGGAGGCAGGCAACTACGAGCAGTACTTC.

This chain joins TRBV2 and TRBJ2-1; 7 nucleotides agree with TRBD1. V gave up 6 bases and J gave up 7 bases; unmatched junction bases: 6. The CDR3 runs 13 residues. The germline V gene encodes CDR1 SNHLY and CDR2 FYNNEI. This CDR3 is CASRSTGSNEQFF. The CDR3, as DNA: TGTGCCAGCAGGTCGACAGGGTCAAATGAGCAGTTCTTC. The variable domain in full, completed from reference TRBV2 and TRBJ2-1, reads EPEVTQTPSHQVTQMGQEVILRCVPISNHLYFYWYRQILGQKVEFLVSFYNNEISEKSEIFDDQFSVERPDGSNFTLKIRSTKLEDSAMYFCASRSTGSNEQFFGPGTRLTVL.

This clonotype has a handful of counts. This chain joins TRBV20-1 and TRBJ1-2; D gene uncertain. The CDR3 contains 13 residues. The V gene lost 4 bases and the J gene lost 0 bases, with 9 bases spanning the gap. Germline CDR1 and CDR2: DFQATT and SNEGSKA (reference sequence). DNA of the CDR3: TGCAGTGCTAAAGACAATACTAACTATGGCTACACCTTC. It encodes CSAKDNTNYGYTF.

This clonotype was detected many times. The chain employs TRBV28 and TRBJ2-3; TRBD2 might be the D (5 bases). The CDR3 runs to 16 residues. The V end lost 0 bases, the J end lost 2 bases, and 12 bases lay between the germline ends. Germline V lookup: CDR1 MDHEN, CDR2 SYDVKM. CDR3: CASSLWILGPTDTQYF. The CDR3 bases are TGTGCCAGCAGTTTATGGATACTAGGCCCCACAGATACGCAGTATTTT.

A few counts support this clonotype. The chain carries TRBV7-2 and TRBJ1-2, with TRBD1 as a possible D gene (6 bases). Trimming cost V 5 bases and J 8 bases, with 18 bases left between them. Germline values: CDR1 SGHTA, CDR2 FQGNSA. The CDR3 is 14 amino acids. CDR3 residues: CASSKQTGGEGYTF. The CDR3 DNA sequence: TGTGCCAGCAGCAAGCAGACAGGAGGTGAAGGCTACACCTTC.

This clonotype was seen more than once but under ten times. V and J are TRBV20-1 and TRBJ2-2; D not resolved. V was trimmed by 3 bases and J by 5 bases, leaving 10 bases between them. Germline V lookup: CDR1 DFQATT, CDR2 SNEGSKA (reference sequence). The CDR3 totals 13 residues. The CDR3 spells CSASGVPTGELFF. The CDR3 nucleotides are TGCAGTGCTAGCGGCGTTCCGACCGGGGAGCTGTTTTTT.

This clonotype was observed at least ten times. V usage is TRBV28 and J usage is TRBJ2-7; 8 bases agree with TRBD1. Per the germline V gene, CDR1 is MDHEN and CDR2 is SYDVKM. The J segment lost 4 bases and the V segment lost 5 bases, leaving 7 bases of the junction unmatched. This CDR3 region has 14 residues. In DNA form, the CDR3 reads TGTGCCAGCAGTCCTCGAGACAGGGGATACGAGCAGTACTTC. Protein product: CASSPRDRGYEQYF. The whole variable domain, remainder taken from reference TRBV28 and TRBJ2-7, is DVKVTQSSRYLVKRTGEKVFLECVQDMDHENMFWYRQDPGLGLRLIYFSYDVKMKEKGDIPEGYSVSREKKERFSLILESASTNQTSMYLCASSPRDRGYEQYFGPGTRLTVT.

The J gene is TRBJ2-1, the V gene TRBV7-2, with a weak D call TRBD1 (5 bases). Trimming stripped 5 bases from V and 4 bases from J, with 15 bases between. Germline values: CDR1 SGHTA, CDR2 FQGNSA. CDR3 size: 15 residues. The CDR3 DNA reads TGTGCCAGCAGCAAGCAGGGCCCCTCTTACAATGAGCAGTTCTTC. Translated, it gives CASSKQGPSYNEQFF.

This clonotype was seen only a few times. CDR3: CASSYFRLSTGELFF. CDR3 DNA: TGTGCCAGCAGTTACTTCCGACTCAGCACCGGGGAGCTGTTTTTT. This chain links TRBV6-5 with TRBJ2-2; D remains unclear. The CDR3 runs 15 residues. Germline assignment: CDR1 MNHEY and CDR2 SVGAGI. The V end lost 1 base, the J end lost 4 bases, and 10 bases lay between the germline ends.

The sample holds a few counts of this clonotype. The gene calls are TRBV5-4 and TRBJ1-1; D is perhaps TRBD1 (5 bases). Germline V lookup: CDR1 SGHNT, CDR2 YYREEE (reference sequence). The CDR3 covers 15 residues. V gave up 2 bases and J gave up 0 bases, with 11 bases separating them. The CDR3 nucleotides are TGTGCCAGCAGCTTAGGAGAGGGGTTGAACACTGAAGCTTTCTTT. This gives the protein CASSLGEGLNTEAFF. The full variable domain, in which reference TRBV5-4 and TRBJ1-1 provide the parts outside the CDR3, is ETGVTQSPTHLIKTRGQQVTLRCSSQSGHNTVSWYQQALGQGPQFIFQYYREEENGRGNFPPRFSGLQFPNYSSELNVNALELDDSALYLCASSLGEGLNTEAFFGQGTRLTVV.